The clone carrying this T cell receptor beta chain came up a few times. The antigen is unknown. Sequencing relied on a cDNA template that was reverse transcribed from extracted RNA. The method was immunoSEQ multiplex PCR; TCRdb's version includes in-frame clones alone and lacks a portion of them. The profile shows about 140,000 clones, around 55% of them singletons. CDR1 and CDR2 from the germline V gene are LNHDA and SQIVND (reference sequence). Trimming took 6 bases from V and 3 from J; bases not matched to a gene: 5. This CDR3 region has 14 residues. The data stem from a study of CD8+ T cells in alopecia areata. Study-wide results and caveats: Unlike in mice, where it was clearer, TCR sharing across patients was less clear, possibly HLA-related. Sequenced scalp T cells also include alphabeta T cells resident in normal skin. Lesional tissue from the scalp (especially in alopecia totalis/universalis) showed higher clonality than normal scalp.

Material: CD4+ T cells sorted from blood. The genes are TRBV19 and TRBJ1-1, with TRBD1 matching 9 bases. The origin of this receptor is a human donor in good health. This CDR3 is CASRMRDRDTEAFF. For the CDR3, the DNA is TGTGCCAGTAGAATGCGGGACAGGGACACTGAAGCTTTCTTT.